This is a list of T cell receptor beta chains from one sample in a study of blood T cell repertoires in COVID-19. This table comes from immunoSEQ multiplex PCR, and its TCRdb copy is limited to in-frame clones, with some not included. The sample contains 95,000 to 150,000 clones, around four fifths of which appear only once. The sample taken for sequencing was peripheral blood. The receptors stem from a man aged 80 or over with active or convalescent COVID-19. Each CDR3 is given with its conserved first and last residue. A D gene is named only where the DNA matches it firmly. Rows give clone size only sometimes, using once, few, many, or a class for an expanded clone.

TRBJ2-3 | NA | TRBD1 | TRBV6-5 | CASSTWTGVADTQYF | TGTGCCAGCAGTACTTGGACAGGGGTGGCGGATACGCAGTATTTT
TRBJ2-5 | NA | NA | TRBV12-5 | CASGEGPTRGETQYF | TGTGCTAGTGGGGAGGGACCGACTCGGGGAGAGACCCAGTACTTC
TRBJ1-4 | NA | TRBD1 | TRBV4-3 | CASSQPGQGNEKLFF | TGCGCCAGCAGCCAACCGGGACAGGGGAATGAAAAACTGTTTTTT
TRBJ2-7 | NA | TRBD1 | TRBV6-5 | CASSPGTVYEQYF | TGTGCCAGCAGTCCTGGGACAGTCTACGAGCAGTACTTC
TRBJ1-1 | NA | NA | TRBV5-1 | CASSFGGTEAFF | TGCGCCAGCAGCTTCGGAGGAACTGAAGCTTTCTTT
TRBJ2-4 | NA | TRBD1 | TRBV6-2/TRBV6-3 | CASSSGTGASRAWNIQYF | TGTGCCAGCAGTTCCGGGACAGGGGCTTCCCGGGCGTGGAACATTCAGTACTTC
TRBJ2-7 | NA | NA | TRBV7-8 | CASSPSGPYEQYF | TGTGCCAGCAGCCCATCGGGTCCCTACGAGCAGTACTTC
TRBJ1-2 | NA | NA | TRBV30 | CAWGTPNYGYTF | TGTGCCTGGGGGACTCCAAACTATGGCTACACCTTC
TRBJ1-6 | NA | NA | TRBV28 | CASSLGHPGNSPLHF | TGTGCCAGCAGTTTGGGACACCCGGGGAATTCACCCCTCCACTTT
TRBJ1-2 | once | NA | TRBV2 | CASSETRANYGYTF | TGTGCCAGCAGTGAGACAAGAGCTAACTATGGCTACACCTTC
TRBJ2-1 | NA | TRBD1 | TRBV5-4 | CASSLQGADEQFF | TGTGCCAGCAGCTTACAGGGGGCGGATGAGCAGTTCTTC
TRBJ1-4 | NA | NA | TRBV7-9 | CASSRLIEKLFF | TGTGCCAGCAGCCGTCTTATTGAAAAACTGTTTTTT
TRBJ2-2 | NA | NA | TRBV7-2 | CASSGRLAGELFF | TGTGCCAGCAGCGGCCGATTGGCCGGGGAGCTGTTTTTT
TRBJ1-5 | NA | NA | TRBV19 | CASSINGQPQHF | TGTGCCAGTAGTATAAACGGGCAGCCCCAGCATTTT
TRBJ2-3 | once | TRBD2 | TRBV10-3 | CAIRITGTGSASGGAGQWTDTQYF | TGTGCCATCAGGATAACCGGGACAGGGTCGGCTAGCGGGGGGGCCGGGCAGTGGACAGATACGCAGTATTTT
TRBJ2-7 | NA | NA | TRBV4-3 | CASSQGVGRTLFYEQYF | TGCGCCAGCAGCCAAGGGGTGGGGCGGACCTTATTCTACGAGCAGTACTTC
TRBJ1-1 | NA | NA | TRBV18 | CASSPARLGQNTEAFF | TGTGCCAGCTCACCAGCTCGTTTGGGACAGAACACTGAAGCTTTCTTT
TRBJ2-1 | few | TRBD1 | TRBV4-2 | CASSQEQGAYNEQFF | TGTGCCAGCAGCCAAGAACAGGGGGCCTACAATGAGCAGTTCTTC
TRBJ1-3 | few | NA | TRBV30 | CAWSVARVIYF | TGTGCCTGGAGTGTAGCCAGGGTCATATATTTT
TRBJ2-3 | NA | TRBD2 | TRBV11-3 | CASSQGSGLAGRDTQYF | TGTGCCAGCAGCCAGGGGTCGGGACTAGCGGGCCGAGATACGCAGTATTTT
TRBJ1-4 | NA | NA | TRBV19 | CASSRGGTNEKLFF | TGTGCCAGTAGTAGGGGGGGGACTAATGAAAAACTGTTTTTT
TRBJ2-3 | NA | NA | TRBV7-2 | CASSAWSPGTDTQYF | TGTGCCAGCAGCGCCTGGAGCCCCGGCACAGATACGCAGTATTTT
TRBJ2-7 | NA | NA | TRBV7-2 | CASSLVDTSYEQYF | TGTGCCAGCAGCTTAGTGGACACATCCTACGAGCAGTACTTC
TRBJ1-5 | NA | NA | TRBV4-1 | CASSQAGTGGDRVQPQHF | TGCGCCAGCAGCCAAGCCGGGACGGGGGGGGATCGGGTTCAGCCCCAGCATTTT
TRBJ1-5 | NA | NA | TRBV25-1 | CASSAGGVNQPQHF | TGTGCCAGCAGTGCCGGGGGGGTCAATCAGCCCCAGCATTTT
TRBJ1-6 | NA | TRBD1 | TRBV27 | CASRATTGGDSPLHF | TGTGCCAGCAGAGCGACGACAGGGGGCGACTCACCCCTCCACTTT
TRBJ2-5 | NA | NA | TRBV5-1 | CASSLRASEETQYF | TGCGCCAGCAGCTTGAGAGCTAGCGAAGAGACCCAGTACTTC
TRBJ2-3 | few | NA | TRBV9 | CASSGSGSTDTQYF | TGTGCCAGCAGCGGGTCGGGGTCCACAGATACGCAGTATTTT
TRBJ1-5 | NA | NA | TRBV27 | CASSLQGYLGNQPQHF | TGTGCCAGCAGTTTGCAGGGATACCTGGGCAATCAGCCCCAGCATTTT
TRBJ1-2 | NA | NA | TRBV6-6 | CASSSTTGNYGYTF | TGTGCCAGCAGTTCCACTACAGGGAACTATGGCTACACCTTC
TRBJ2-7 | NA | NA | TRBV18 | CASSPSGEQYF | TGTGCCAGCTCACCGAGTGGCGAGCAGTACTTC
TRBJ2-7 | NA | NA | TRBV5-5 | CASSLAGGAYEQYF | TGTGCCAGCAGCTTGGCTGGGGGGGCTTACGAGCAGTACTTC
TRBJ2-5 | NA | TRBD1 | TRBV2 | CASRGWTGGETQYF | TGTGCCAGCAGGGGCTGGACAGGGGGGGAGACCCAGTACTTC
TRBJ1-2 | once | NA | TRBV10-3 | CAISEAGAGYTF | TGTGCCATCAGTGAGGCGGGCGCGGGCTACACCTTC
TRBJ2-5 | once | TRBD2 | TRBV7-2 | CASSLWGGETQYF | TGTGCCAGCAGCTTGTGGGGAGGGGAGACCCAGTACTTC
TRBJ1-4 | once | TRBD1 | TRBV28 | CASSSGTGREKLFF | TGTGCCAGCAGTTCTGGGACAGGCCGTGAAAAACTGTTTTTT
TRBJ2-5 | NA | TRBD1 | TRBV6-2/TRBV6-3 | CASSHAPNFGTDYQETQYF | TGTGCCAGCAGTCATGCCCCCAACTTCGGGACAGACTACCAAGAGACCCAGTACTTC
TRBJ1-5 | NA | TRBD1 | TRBV30 | CAWSPRQGKAQPQHF | TGTGCCTGGAGTCCCAGACAGGGAAAGGCTCAGCCCCAGCATTTT
TRBJ1-1 | few | TRBD1 | TRBV6-4 | CASSPTGTTEAFF | TGTGCCAGCAGCCCGACAGGGACCACTGAAGCTTTCTTT
TRBJ1-1 | few | TRBD1 | TRBV3-1/TRBV3-2 | CASGGYNTEAFF | TGTGCCTCAGGGGGGTACAACACTGAAGCTTTCTTT
TRBJ2-7 | NA | TRBD2 | TRBV28 | CASSFGGVYEQYF | TGTGCCAGCAGTTTTGGGGGGGTCTACGAGCAGTACTTC
TRBJ1-5 | NA | NA | TRBV6-1 | CASSEQGIFPQHF | TGTGCCAGCAGTGAACAGGGGATTTTTCCCCAGCATTTT
TRBJ2-2 | NA | NA | TRBV10-3 | CAIRSPLGGELFF | TGTGCCATCAGAAGCCCCCTCGGCGGGGAGCTGTTTTTT
TRBJ2-7 | NA | NA | TRBV27 | CASTTLDSLRQYF | TGTGCCAGCACCACCTTGGACAGCCTACGGCAGTACTTC
TRBJ1-5 | NA | NA | TRBV6-1 | CASSEQYSNQPQHF | TGTGCCAGCAGTGAACAGTATAGCAATCAGCCCCAGCATTTT